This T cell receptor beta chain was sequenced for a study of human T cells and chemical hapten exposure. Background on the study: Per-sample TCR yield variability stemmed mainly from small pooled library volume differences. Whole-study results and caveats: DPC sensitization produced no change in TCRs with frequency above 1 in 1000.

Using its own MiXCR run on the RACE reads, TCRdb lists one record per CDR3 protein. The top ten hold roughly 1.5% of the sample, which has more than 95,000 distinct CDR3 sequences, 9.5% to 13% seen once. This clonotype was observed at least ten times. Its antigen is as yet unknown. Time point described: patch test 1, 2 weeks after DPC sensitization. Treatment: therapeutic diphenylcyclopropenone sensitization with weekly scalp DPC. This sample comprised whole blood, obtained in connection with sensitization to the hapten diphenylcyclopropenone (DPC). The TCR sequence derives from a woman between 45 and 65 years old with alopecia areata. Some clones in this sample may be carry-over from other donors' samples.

The CDR3 region is CASSSQATSYNEQFF. CDR3 sequence (DNA): TGTGCCAGCAGCTCTCAGGCGACCTCCTACAATGAGCAGTTCTTC. The gene calls are TRBV7-2 and TRBJ2-1; D is ambiguous. The V and J ends lost 4 bases and 0 bases respectively, with 10 bases between them. CDR1 SGHTA and CDR2 FQGNSA come from the germline V gene. The CDR3 contains 15 residues. The full variable domain, in which reference TRBV7-2 and TRBJ2-1 provide the parts outside the CDR3, is GAGVSQSPSNKVTEKGKDVELRCDPISGHTALYWYRQSLGQGLEFLIYFQGNSAPDKSGLPSDRFSAERTGGSVSTLTIQRTQQEDSAVYLCASSSQATSYNEQFFGPGTRLTVL.